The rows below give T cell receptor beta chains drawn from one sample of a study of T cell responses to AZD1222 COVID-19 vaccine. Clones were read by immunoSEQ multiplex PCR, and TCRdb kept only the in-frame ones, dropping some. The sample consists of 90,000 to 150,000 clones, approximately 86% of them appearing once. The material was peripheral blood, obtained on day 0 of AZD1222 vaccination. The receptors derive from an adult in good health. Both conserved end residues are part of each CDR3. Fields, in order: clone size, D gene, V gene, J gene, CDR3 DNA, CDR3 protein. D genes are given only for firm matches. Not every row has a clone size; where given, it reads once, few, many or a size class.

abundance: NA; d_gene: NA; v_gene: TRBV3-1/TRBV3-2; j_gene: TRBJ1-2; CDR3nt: TGTGCCAGCAGCCAAGGACCCATGGGGGCAACCCTCTTC; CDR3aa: CASSQGPMGATLF
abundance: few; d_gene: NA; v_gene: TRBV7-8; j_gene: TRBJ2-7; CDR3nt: TGTGCCAGCAGCTCGACTAGAAGCTACGAGCAGTACTTC; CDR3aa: CASSSTRSYEQYF
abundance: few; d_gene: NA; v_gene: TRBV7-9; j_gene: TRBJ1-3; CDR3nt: TGTGCCAGCAGCTTAGGTTCTGGAAACACCATATATTTT; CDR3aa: CASSLGSGNTIYF
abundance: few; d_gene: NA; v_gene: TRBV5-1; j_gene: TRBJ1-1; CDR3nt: TGCGCCAGCAGCCCTACAGTAGGGTCGGCTGAAGCTTTCTTT; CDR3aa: CASSPTVGSAEAFF
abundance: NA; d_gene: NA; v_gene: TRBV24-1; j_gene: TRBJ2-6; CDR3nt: TGTGCCACCAGTGATGAAAGGGGGGCCAACGTCCTGACTTTC; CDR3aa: CATSDERGANVLTF
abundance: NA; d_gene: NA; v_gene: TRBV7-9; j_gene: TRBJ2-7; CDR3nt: TGTGCCAGCAGCTCCTGGTCCCGGCAGTACTTC; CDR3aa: CASSSWSRQYF
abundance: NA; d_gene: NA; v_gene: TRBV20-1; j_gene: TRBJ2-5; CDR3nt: TGCAGTGCTAGCCTCCTTGGTGCCCAGTACTTC; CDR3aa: CSASLLGAQYF
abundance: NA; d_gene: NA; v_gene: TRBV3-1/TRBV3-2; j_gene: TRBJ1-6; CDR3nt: TGTGCCAGCAGCCAAGAAGCAGGAAATAATTCACCCCTCCACTTT; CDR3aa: CASSQEAGNNSPLHF
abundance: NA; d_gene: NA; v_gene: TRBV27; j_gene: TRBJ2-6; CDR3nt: TGTGCCAGCAGTAGGAGGTCTGGGGCCAACGTCCTGACTTTC; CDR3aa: CASSRRSGANVLTF
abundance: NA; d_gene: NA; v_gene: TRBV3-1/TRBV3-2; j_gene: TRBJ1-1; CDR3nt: TGTGCCAGCAGCCAAATCACTTCGGGGTCCACTGAAGCTTTCTTT; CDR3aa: CASSQITSGSTEAFF
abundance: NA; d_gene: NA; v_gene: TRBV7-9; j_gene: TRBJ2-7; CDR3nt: TGTGCCAGCAGCTTTCAAAAAGGAGAGCAGTACTTC; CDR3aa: CASSFQKGEQYF
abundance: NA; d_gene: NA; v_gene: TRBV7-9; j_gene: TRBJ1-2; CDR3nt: TGTGCCAGCAGCCAATTGGCTGGGAACTATGGCTACACCTTC; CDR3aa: CASSQLAGNYGYTF
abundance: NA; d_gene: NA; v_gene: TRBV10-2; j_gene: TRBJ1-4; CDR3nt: TGCGCCATCGAGAGAGAGGGGAAGGGGGAAAAACTGTTTTTT; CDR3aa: CAIEREGKGEKLFF
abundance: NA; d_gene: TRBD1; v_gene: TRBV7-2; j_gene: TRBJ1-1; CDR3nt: TGTGCCAGCAGCTTAGGGGGACGACAGGGTGAAGCTTTCTTT; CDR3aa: CASSLGGRQGEAFF
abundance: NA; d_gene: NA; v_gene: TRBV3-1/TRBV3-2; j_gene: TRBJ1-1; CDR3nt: TGTGCCAGCAGCCAGGTCGGCGTGGGCACTGAAGCTTTCTTT; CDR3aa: CASSQVGVGTEAFF
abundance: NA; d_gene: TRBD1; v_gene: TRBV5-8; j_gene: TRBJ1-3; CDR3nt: TGTGCCAGCAGCCGGGACAGAGCTTCTGGAAACACCATATATTTT; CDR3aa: CASSRDRASGNTIYF
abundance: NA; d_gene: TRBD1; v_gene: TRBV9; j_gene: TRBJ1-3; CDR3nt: TGTGCCAGCAGCCCCACCGGGACAGGGGGTGAAAACACCATATATTTT; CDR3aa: CASSPTGTGGENTIYF
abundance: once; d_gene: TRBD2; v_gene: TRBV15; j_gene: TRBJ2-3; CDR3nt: TGTGCCACCAGCAGACCCGGACTAGGCACAGATACGCAGTATTTT; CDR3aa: CATSRPGLGTDTQYF
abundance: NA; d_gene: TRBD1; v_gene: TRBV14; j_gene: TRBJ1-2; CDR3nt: TGTGCCAGCAGCCAATTAGGAGGGGGCAGGGGCTACACCTTC; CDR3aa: CASSQLGGGRGYTF
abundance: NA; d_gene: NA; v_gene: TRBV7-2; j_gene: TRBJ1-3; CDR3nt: TGTGCCAGCAGCTTAGAGCTGGGGTTAATGGGAAACACCATATATTTT; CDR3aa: CASSLELGLMGNTIYF
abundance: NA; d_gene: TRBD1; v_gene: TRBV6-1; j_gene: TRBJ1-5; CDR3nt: TGTGCCAGCAGTGAACTTCAGGGGACAGGGTATCAGCCCCAGCATTTT; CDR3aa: CASSELQGTGYQPQHF
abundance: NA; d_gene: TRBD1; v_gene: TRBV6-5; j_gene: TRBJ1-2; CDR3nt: TGTGCCAGCAGTTATTTAGGACAGGGGTTTGGCTACACCTTC; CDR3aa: CASSYLGQGFGYTF
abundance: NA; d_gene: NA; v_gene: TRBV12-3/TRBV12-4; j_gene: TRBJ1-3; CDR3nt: TGTGCCAGCAGCTTCTCTGGAAACACCATATATTTT; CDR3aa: CASSFSGNTIYF
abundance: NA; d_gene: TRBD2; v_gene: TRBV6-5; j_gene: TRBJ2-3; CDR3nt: TGTGCCAGCAGTTCGAAAGCGGGAGGGGGTACAGATACGCAGTATTTT; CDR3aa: CASSSKAGGGTDTQYF
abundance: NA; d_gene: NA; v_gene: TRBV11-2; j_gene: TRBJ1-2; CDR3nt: TGTGCCAGCAGCTTAGATCGGTACCTCTATGGCTACACCTTC; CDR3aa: CASSLDRYLYGYTF
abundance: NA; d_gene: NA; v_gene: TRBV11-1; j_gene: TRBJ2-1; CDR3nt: TGTGCCAGCAGCCCCTTTTCCTCCTCCTACAATGAGCAGTTCTTC; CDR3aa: CASSPFSSSYNEQFF
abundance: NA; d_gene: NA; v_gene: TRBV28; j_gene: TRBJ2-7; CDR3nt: TGTGCCAGCAGGACTCCGGGACACCCCCTAGGGCAGTACTTC; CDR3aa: CASRTPGHPLGQYF
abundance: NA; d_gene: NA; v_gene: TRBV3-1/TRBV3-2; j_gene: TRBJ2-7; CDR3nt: TGTGCCAGCAGCCAATCCCTGGCTCAACCCTTCTACGAGCAGTACTTC; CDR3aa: CASSQSLAQPFYEQYF
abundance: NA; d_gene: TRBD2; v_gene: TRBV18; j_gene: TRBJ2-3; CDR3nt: TGTGCCACACGGACTAGCGGCACAGATACGCAGTATTTT; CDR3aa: CATRTSGTDTQYF
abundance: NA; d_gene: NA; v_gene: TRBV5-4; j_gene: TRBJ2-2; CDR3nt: TGTGCCAGCAGCGTGGACTCCCCCGGGGAGCTGTTTTTT; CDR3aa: CASSVDSPGELFF
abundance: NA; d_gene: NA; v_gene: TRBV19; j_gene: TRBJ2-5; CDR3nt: TGTGCCAGTAGTATAGAGGGGGCCCGAGAGACCCAGTACTTC; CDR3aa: CASSIEGARETQYF
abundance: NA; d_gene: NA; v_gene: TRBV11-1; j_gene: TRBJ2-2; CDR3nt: TGTGCCAGCAGTTTTCCGGAAGGGTCCGGGGAGCTGTTTTTT; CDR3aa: CASSFPEGSGELFF
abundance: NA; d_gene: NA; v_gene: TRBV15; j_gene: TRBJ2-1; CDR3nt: TGTGCCACCAGCAGAGAAGGGTTAGGCTCCTACAATGAGCAGTTCTTC; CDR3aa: CATSREGLGSYNEQFF
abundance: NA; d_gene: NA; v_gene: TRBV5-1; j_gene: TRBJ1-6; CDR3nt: TGCGCCAGCAGCCCGGACAGCCCGATGGGGTCACCCCTCCACTTT; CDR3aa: CASSPDSPMGSPLHF
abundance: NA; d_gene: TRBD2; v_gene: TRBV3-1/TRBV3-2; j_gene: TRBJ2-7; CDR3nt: TGTGCCAGCAGCCGAGCCGGACTAGCGGGACCATACGAGCAGTACTTC; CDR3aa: CASSRAGLAGPYEQYF
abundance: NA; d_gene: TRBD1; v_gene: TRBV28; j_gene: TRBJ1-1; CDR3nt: TGTGCCAGCAGTCGGGACAGGGGGACCACTGAAGCTTTCTTT; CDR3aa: CASSRDRGTTEAFF
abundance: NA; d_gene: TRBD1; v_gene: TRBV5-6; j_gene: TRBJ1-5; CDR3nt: TGTGCCAGCAGCCAAGCCGGGACAGGGGTCAATCAGCCCCAGCATTTT; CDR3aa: CASSQAGTGVNQPQHF
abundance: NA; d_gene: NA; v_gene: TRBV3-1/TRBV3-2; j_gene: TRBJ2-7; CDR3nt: TGTGCCAGCAGCCAAAAGTTTGACGAGCAGTACTTC; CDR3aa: CASSQKFDEQYF
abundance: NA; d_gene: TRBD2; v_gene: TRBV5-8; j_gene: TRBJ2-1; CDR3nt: TGTGCCAGCAGCCCACGGCTAGCGGGAGGATACAATGAGCAGTTCTTC; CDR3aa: CASSPRLAGGYNEQFF
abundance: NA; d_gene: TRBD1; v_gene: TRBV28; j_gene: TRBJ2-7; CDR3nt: TGTGCCAGCAAGCTTAGGGACAGACCCTACGAGCAGTACTTC; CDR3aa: CASKLRDRPYEQYF
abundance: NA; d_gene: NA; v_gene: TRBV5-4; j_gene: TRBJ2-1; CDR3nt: TGTGCCAGCTCCCTACCCGAGACTGACAATGAGCAGTTCTTC; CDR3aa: CASSLPETDNEQFF
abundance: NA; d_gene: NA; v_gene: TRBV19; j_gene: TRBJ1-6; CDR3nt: TGTGCCAGTAGTACCCGGGGGCCCAATTCACCCCTCCACTTT; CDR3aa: CASSTRGPNSPLHF
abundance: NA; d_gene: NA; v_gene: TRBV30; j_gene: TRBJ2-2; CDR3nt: TGTGCCTGGAGTCCGAATTCGCGGAGAGCCGGGGAGCTGTTTTTT; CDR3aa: CAWSPNSRRAGELFF
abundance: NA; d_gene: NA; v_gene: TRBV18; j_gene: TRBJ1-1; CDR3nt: TGTGCCAGCTCACCACCGGGGGGGCGGTCCACTGAAGCTTTCTTT; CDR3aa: CASSPPGGRSTEAFF
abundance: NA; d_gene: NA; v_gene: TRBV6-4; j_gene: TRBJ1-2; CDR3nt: TGTGCCAGCAGTGAAGGGGCGTTGGGGGGTATCCGCTACACCTTC; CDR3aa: CASSEGALGGIRYTF
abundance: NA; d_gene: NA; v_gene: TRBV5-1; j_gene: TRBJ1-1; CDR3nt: TGCGCCAGCAGCGTGGCCGGGACACAAAACACTGAAGCTTTCTTT; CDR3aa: CASSVAGTQNTEAFF
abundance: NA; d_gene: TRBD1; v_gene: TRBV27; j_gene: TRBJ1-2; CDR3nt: TGTGCCAGCGCCCGGGACAGGGGCGAGGCTGGCTACACCTTC; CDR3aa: CASARDRGEAGYTF
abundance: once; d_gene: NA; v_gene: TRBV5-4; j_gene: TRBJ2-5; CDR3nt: TGTGCCAGCAGCTCCAAGACGGGGCGAGAAGAGACCCAGTACTTC; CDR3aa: CASSSKTGREETQYF
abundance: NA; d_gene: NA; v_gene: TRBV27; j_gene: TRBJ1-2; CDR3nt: TGTGCCAGCAGTCCGACGGGGGTCAGCTATGGCTACACCTTC; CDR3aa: CASSPTGVSYGYTF
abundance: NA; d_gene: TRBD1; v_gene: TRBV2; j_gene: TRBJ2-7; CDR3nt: TGTGCCAGCAGTTCGGACAGGGGTCGCGAGCAGTACTTC; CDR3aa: CASSSDRGREQYF